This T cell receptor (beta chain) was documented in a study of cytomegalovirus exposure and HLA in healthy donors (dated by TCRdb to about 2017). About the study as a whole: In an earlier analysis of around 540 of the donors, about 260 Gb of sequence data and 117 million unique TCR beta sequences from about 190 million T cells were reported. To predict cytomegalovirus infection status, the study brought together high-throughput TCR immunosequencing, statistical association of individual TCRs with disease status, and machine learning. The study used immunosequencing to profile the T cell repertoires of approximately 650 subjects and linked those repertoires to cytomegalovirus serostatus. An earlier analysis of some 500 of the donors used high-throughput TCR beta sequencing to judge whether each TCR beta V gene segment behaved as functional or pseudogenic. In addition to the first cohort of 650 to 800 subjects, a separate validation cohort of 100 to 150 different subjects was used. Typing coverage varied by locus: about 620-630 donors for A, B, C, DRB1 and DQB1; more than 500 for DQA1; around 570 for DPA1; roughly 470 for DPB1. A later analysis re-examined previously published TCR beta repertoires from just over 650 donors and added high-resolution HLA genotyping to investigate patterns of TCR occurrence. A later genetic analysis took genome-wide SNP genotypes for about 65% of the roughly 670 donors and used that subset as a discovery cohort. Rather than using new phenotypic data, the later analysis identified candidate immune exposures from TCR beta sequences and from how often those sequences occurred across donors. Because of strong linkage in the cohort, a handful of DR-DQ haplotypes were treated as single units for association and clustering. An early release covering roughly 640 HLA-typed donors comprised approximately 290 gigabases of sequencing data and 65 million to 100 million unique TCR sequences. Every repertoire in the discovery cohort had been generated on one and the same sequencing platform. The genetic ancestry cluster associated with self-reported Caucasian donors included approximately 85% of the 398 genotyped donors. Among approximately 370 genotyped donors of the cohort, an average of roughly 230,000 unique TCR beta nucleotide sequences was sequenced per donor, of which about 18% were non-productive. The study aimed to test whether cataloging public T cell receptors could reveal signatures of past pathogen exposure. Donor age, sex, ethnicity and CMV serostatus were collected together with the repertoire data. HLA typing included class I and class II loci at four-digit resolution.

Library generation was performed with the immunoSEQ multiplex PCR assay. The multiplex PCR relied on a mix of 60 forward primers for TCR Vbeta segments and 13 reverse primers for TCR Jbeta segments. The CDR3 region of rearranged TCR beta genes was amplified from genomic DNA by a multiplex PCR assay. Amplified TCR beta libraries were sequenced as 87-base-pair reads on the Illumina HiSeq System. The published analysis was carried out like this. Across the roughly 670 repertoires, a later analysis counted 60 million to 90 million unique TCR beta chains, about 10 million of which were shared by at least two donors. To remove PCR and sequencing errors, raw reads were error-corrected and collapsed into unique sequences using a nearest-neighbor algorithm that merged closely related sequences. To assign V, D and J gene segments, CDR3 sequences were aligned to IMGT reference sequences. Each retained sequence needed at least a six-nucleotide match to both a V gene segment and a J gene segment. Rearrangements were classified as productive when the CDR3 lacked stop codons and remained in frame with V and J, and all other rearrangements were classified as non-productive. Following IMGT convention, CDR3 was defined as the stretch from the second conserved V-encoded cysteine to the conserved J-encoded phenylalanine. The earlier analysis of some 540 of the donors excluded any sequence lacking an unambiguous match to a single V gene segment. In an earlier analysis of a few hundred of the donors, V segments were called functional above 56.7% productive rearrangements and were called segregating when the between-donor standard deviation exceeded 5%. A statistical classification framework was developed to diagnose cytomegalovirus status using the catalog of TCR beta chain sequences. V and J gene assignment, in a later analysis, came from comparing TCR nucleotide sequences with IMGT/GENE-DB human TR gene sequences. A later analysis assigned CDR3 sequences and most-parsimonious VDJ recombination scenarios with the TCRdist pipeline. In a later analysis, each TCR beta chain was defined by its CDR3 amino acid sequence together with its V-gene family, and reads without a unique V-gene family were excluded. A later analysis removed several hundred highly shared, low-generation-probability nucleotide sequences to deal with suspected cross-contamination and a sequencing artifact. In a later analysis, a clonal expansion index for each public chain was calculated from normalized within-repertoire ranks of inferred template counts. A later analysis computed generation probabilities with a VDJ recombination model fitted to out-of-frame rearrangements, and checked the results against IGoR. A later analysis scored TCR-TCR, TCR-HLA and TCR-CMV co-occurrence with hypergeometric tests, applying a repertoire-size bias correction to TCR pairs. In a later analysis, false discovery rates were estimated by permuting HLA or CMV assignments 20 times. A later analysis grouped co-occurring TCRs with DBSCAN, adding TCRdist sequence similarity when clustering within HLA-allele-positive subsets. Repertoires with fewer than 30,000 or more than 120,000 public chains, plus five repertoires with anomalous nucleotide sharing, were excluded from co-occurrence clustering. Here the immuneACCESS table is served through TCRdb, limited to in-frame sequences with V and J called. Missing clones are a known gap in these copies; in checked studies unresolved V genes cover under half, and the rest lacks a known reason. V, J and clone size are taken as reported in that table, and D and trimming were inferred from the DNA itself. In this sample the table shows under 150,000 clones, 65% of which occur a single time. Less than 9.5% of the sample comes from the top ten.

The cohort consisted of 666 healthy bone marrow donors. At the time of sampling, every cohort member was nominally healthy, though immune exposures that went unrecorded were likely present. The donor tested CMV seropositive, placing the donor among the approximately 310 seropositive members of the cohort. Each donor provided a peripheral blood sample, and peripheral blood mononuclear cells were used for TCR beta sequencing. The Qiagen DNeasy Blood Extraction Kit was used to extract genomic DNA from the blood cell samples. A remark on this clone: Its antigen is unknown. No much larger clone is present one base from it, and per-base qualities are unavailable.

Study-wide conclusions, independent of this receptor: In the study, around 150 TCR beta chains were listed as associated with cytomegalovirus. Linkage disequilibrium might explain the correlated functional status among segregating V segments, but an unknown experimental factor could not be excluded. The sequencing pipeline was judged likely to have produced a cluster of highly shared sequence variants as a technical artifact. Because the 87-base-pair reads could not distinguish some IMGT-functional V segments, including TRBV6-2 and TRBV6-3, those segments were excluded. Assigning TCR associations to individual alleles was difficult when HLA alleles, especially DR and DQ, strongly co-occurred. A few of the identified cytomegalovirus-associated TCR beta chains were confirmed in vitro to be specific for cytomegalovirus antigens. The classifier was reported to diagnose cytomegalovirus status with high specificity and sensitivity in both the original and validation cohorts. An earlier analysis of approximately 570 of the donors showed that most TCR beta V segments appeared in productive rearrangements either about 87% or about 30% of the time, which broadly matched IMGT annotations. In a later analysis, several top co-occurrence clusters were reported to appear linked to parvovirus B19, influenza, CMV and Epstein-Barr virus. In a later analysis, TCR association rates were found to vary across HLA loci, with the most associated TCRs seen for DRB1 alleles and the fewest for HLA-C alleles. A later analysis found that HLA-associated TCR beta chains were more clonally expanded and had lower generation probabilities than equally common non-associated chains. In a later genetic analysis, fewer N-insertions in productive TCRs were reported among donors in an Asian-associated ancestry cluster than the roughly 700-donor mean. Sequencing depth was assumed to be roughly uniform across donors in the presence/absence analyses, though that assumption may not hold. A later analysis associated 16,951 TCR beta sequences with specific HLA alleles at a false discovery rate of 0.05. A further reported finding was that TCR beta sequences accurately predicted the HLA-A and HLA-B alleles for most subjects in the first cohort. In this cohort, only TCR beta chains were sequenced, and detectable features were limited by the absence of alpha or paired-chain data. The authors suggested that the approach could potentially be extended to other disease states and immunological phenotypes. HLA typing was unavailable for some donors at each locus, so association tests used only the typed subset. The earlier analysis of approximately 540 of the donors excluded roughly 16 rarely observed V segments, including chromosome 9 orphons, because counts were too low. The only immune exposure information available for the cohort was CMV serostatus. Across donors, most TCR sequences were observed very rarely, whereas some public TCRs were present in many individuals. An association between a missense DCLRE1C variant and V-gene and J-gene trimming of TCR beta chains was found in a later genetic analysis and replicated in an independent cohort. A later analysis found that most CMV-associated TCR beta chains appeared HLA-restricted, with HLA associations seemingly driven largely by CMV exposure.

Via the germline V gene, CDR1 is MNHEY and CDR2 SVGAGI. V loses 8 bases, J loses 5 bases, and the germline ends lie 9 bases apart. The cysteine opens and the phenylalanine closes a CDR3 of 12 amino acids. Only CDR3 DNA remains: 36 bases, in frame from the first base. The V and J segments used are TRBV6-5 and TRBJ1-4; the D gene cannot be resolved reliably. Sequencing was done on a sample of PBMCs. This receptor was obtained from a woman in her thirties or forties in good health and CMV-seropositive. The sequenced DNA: TGTGCCAGCCATGGACTGAATGAAAAACTGTTTTTT. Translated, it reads CASHGLNEKLFF.